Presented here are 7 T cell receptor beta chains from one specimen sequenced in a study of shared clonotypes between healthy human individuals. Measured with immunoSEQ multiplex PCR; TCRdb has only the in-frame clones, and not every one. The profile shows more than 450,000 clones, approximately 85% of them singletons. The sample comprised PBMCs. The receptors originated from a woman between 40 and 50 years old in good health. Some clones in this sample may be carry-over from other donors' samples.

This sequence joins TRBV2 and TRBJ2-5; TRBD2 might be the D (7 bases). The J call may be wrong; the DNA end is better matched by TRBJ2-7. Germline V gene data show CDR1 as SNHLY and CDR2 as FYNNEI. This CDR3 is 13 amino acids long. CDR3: CASRTGLVGEQYF. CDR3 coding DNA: TGTGCCAGCAGGACAGGACTAGTTGGCGAGCAGTACTTC.

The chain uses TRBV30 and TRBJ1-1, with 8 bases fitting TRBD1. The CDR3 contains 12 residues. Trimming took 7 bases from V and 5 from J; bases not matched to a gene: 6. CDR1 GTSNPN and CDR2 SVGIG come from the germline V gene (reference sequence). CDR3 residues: CASDRVRTEAFF. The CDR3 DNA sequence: TGTGCCTCGGACAGGGTCCGAACTGAAGCTTTCTTT.

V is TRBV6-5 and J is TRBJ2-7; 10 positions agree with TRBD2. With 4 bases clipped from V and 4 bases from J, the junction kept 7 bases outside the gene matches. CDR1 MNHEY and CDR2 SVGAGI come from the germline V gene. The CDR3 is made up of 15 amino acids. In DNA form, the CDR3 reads TGTGCCAGCAGTTCCAGGACTAGCGGATCGTACGAGCAGTACTTC. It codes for CASSSRTSGSYEQYF.

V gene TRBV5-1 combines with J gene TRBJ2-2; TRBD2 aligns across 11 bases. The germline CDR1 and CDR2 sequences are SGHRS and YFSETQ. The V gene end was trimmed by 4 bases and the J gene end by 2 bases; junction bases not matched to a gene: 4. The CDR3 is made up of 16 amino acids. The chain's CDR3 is CASSPGTSGNTGELFF. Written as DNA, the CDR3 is TGCGCCAGCAGCCCCGGGACTAGCGGTAACACCGGGGAGCTGTTTTTT. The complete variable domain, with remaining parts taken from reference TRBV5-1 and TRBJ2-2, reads KAGVTQTPRYLIKTRGQQVTLSCSPISGHRSVSWYQQTPGQGLQFLFEYFSETQRNKGNFPGRFSGRQFSNSRSEMNVSTLELGDSALYLCASSPGTSGNTGELFFGEGSRLTVL.

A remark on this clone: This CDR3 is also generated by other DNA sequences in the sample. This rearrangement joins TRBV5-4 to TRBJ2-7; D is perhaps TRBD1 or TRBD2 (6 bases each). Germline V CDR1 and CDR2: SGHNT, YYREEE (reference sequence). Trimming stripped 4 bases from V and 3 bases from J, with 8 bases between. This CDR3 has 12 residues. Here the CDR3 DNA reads TGTGCCAGCAGCGAGGGGGGCTACGAGCAGTACTTC. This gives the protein CASSEGGYEQYF. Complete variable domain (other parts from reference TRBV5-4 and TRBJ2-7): ETGVTQSPTHLIKTRGQQVTLRCSSQSGHNTVSWYQQALGQGPQFIFQYYREEENGRGNFPPRFSGLQFPNYSSELNVNALELDDSALYLCASSEGGYEQYFGPGTRLTVT.

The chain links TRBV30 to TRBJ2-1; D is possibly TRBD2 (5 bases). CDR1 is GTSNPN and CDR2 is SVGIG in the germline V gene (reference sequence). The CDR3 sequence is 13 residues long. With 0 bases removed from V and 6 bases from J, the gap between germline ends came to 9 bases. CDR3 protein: CAWSVQRSNEQFF. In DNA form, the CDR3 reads TGTGCCTGGAGTGTACAGCGGAGCAATGAGCAGTTCTTC.

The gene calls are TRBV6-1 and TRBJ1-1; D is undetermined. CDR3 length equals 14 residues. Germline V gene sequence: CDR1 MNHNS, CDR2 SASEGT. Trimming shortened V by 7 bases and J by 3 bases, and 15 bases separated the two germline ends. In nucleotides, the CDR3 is TGTGCCAGCAACACATTGCTTCTGGACACTGAAGCTTTCTTT. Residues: CASNTLLLDTEAFF.